This TCR beta chain was recorded in a study of vaccination and CD4 T cells after COVID-19. Treatment given: approximately 9-day PBMC culture with coronavirus spike peptide pools or control peptides (ViraFEST assay). For ViraFEST, peptide pools expanded antigen-specific T cells, after which the TCRs were sequenced. Germline lookup yields CDR1 MNHNS and CDR2 SASEGT. The CDR3 has 14 amino acids. V gave up 4 bases and J gave up 3 bases, with 11 bases separating them. Concerning this clonotype: Its antigen is not known.

Cultured CD4+ T-cell DNA underwent Oncomine TCR Beta short-read sequencing. TCRdb reprocessed the PCR reads via MiXCR and lists one record per CDR3 protein. Of about 13,000 distinct CDR3 sequences listed, approximately 40% are singletons. This receptor was obtained from a human donor who had recovered from COVID-19. The chain combines TRBV6-1 with TRBJ2-3; a possible D gene is TRBD2 (6 bases). Specimen: CD4+ T cells from blood, cultured in vitro. This CDR3 is CASSVSEGTDTQYF. For the CDR3, the DNA is TGTGCCAGCAGTGTCTCGGAGGGGACAGATACGCAGTATTTT.